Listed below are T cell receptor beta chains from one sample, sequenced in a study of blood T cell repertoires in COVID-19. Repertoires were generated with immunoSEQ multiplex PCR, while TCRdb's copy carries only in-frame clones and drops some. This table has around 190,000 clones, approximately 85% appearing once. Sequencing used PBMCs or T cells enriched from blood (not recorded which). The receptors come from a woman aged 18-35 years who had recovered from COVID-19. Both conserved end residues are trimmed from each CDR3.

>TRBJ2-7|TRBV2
ASSEGRPYEQY
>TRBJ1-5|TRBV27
ASSLLGGHQPQH
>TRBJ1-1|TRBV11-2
ASSGQGVGGTEAF
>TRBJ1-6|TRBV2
ASSESTPPQLH
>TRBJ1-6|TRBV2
ASSDGTGFFDSPLH
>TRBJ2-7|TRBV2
ASSLTASYEQY
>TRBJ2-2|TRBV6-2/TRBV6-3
ASSYGASGGANTGELF
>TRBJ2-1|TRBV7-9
ASSLAGLNENEQF
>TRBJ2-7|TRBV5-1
ASSTGTGGYEQY
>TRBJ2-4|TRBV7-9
ASSLVGLAGSVDIQY
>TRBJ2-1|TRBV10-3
AISLAGGSWDEQF